A single sample is the source of the 12 T cell receptor beta chains below, sequenced in a study of glioma-infiltrating T cells. Amplification of TCR alpha and beta CDR3 regions from RNA used iRepertoire nested multiplex PCR. TCRdb analysed the multiplex PCR reads with MiXCR anew, one entry per CDR3 protein. The table includes about 210,000 distinct CDR3 sequences, about 31% detected once. The sequenced sample consisted of glioma tissue, nonneoplastic brain tissue, or PBMCs (not recorded which). All receptors derive from a human donor with low-grade glioma or glioblastoma, undergoing nonglioma brain surgery, or in good health (not recorded which).

This clonotype showed up many times. The chain joins TRBV6-2 or TRBV6-3 to TRBJ2-7; D might be TRBD1 (6 bases). Between the trimmed V and J ends, which lost 5 bases and 2 bases, there was a span of 16 bases. The CDR3 is 15 amino acids. Germline V gene lookup returns CDR1 MNHEY and CDR2 SVGEGT. The CDR3 sequence: CASSGQGTGPYEQYF. CDR3 bases: TGTGCCAGCAGTGGTCAGGGGACCGGTCCCTACGAGCAGTACTTC.

This clonotype was picked up many times. V is TRBV27 and J is TRBJ2-7; 11 positions agree with TRBD2. The germline V gene has CDR1 MNHEY and CDR2 SMNVEV (reference sequence). The CDR3 length is 16 residues. The trim removed 6 bases at V and 0 bases at J, leaving 7 bases unmatched. CDR3 in amino acids: CASRASGRFSSYEQYF. The CDR3 DNA reads as TGTGCCAGCAGGGCTAGCGGGAGGTTCAGCTCCTACGAGCAGTACTTC.

This clonotype was counted at least ten times. The chain couples TRBV5-4 to TRBJ2-1; 7 nucleotides align to TRBD2. The CDR3 has 15 residues. Germline assignment: CDR1 SGHNT and CDR2 YYREEE (reference sequence). The junction had 5 bases not matched to a gene; V was cut back by 2 bases and J by 3 bases. For the CDR3, the DNA is TGTGCCAGCAGCTTAACTAGCGCTTACTACAATGAGCAGTTCTTC. Protein: CASSLTSAYYNEQFF.

This clonotype has a count of ten or more. CDR3 DNA sequence: TGTGCCAGCAGTTCCGACAGGGTCTATGGCTACACCTTC. Translated, it gives CASSSDRVYGYTF. This rearrangement joins TRBV12-3 or TRBV12-4 to TRBJ1-2, with 7 bases fitting TRBD1. Trimming removed 4 bases from V and 4 bases from J; junction bases left unmatched: 3. The CDR3 is 13 residues long.

At least ten counts were recorded for this clonotype. J is TRBJ2-7 and V is TRBV4-1; TRBD2 might be the D (5 bases). Germline V gene lookup returns CDR1 MGHRA and CDR2 YSYEKL. Deletions cut 4 bases from V and 10 bases from J, with 14 bases between. This CDR3 region has 12 residues. The CDR3 DNA sequence: TGCGCCAGCAGCCCCACGGGGTACGGACAGTACTTC. Translation: CASSPTGYGQYF.

This clonotype has at least ten counts. The rearrangement joins TRBV24-1 to TRBJ2-5; 8 nucleotides line up with TRBD2. V lost 6 bases, J lost 5 bases, and 7 bases stayed unmatched. The germline V gene encodes CDR1 KGHDR and CDR2 SFDVKD. This CDR3 is built from 14 residues. The CDR3: CATSNGRALETQYF. The CDR3 bases are TGTGCCACCAGTAACGGGAGGGCCCTGGAGACCCAGTACTTC.

This clonotype was recorded once. The genes are TRBV20-1 and TRBJ1-5; 7 bases align to TRBD1. CDR3 length equals 16 residues. Germline CDR1 and CDR2: DFQATT and SNEGSKA (reference sequence). Trimming cost V 1 base and J 13 bases; bases outside gene matches: 19. CDR3 nucleotides: TGCAGTGCTAGAGTCTCAGACAGGGTTGGCGGGCAGCAACAGCATTTT. It encodes CSARVSDRVGGQQQHF.

The table lists this clonotype with many counts. The chain uses TRBV7-3 and TRBJ2-5; possibly TRBD2 for D (6 bases). Germline assignment: CDR1 SGHTA and CDR2 FQGTGA. The CDR3 totals 13 residues. The V gene lost 4 bases and the J gene lost 4 bases, with 10 bases spanning the gap. The CDR3 is CASSSTRGETQYF. The CDR3 DNA sequence: TGTGCCAGCAGCTCGACTAGGGGAGAGACCCAGTACTTC.

This chain connects TRBV3-1 to TRBJ2-5; TRBD2 matches 13 bases. The CDR3 totals 16 residues. The ends lost 4 bases at V and 4 bases at J; junction bases unmatched: 6. The germline CDR1 and CDR2 sequences are LGHDT and YNNKEL (reference sequence). The CDR3 DNA reads TGTGCCAGCAGCCTCCGGACTAGCGGGAGAGGAGAGACCCAGTACTTC. The encoded protein is CASSLRTSGRGETQYF.

In its sample, this clonotype was seen a few times. The chain is built from TRBV9 and TRBJ2-3, with D perhaps matching TRBD1 or TRBD2 (5 bases each). The CDR3 runs to 15 residues. V lost 3 bases and J lost 4, with 15 bases in between. From germline, CDR1 is SGDLS and CDR2 YYNGEE. The chain's CDR3 is CASSDRGARSDTQYF. As DNA, the CDR3 is TGTGCCAGCAGCGATCGGGGCGCTAGATCAGATACGCAGTATTTT.

V and J are TRBV20-1 and TRBJ2-1; 8 bases fit TRBD2. Germline CDR1 DFQATT, CDR2 SNEGSKA (reference sequence). The CDR3 spans 15 residues. The junction had 16 bases not matched to a gene; V was cut back by 7 bases and J by 8 bases. In DNA form, the CDR3 reads TGCAGTGATAGCCCCGGGACTAGTGCCACATATGAGCAGTTCTTC. Translating gives CSDSPGTSATYEQFF.

The chain carries TRBV5-1 and TRBJ2-1; 7 nucleotides match TRBD2. This CDR3 region has 16 residues. After removal of 2 bases from V and 6 bases from J, the junction contained 11 bases not matched to a gene. From germline, CDR1 is SGHRS and CDR2 YFSETQ. This CDR3 is CASSFTWTSYRNEQFF. The CDR3 bases are TGCGCCAGCAGCTTTACTTGGACTAGTTATCGCAATGAGCAGTTCTTC.